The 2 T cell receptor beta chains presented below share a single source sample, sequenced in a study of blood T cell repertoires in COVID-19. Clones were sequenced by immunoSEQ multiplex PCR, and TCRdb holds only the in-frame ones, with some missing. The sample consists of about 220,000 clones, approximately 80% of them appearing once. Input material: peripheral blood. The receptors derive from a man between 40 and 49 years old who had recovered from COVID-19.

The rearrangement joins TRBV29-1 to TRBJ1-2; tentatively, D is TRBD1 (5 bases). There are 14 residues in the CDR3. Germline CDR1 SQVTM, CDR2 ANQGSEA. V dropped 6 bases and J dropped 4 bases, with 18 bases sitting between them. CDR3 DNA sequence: TGCAGCGTGGGGGACTGGAGAGGCGGCTATGGCTACACCTTC. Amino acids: CSVGDWRGGYGYTF.

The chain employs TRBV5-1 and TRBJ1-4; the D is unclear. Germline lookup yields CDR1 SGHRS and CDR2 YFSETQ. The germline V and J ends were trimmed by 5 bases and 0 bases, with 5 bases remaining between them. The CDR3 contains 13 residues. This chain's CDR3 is CASRLATNEKLFF. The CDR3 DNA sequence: TGCGCCAGCAGACTTGCAACTAATGAAAAACTGTTTTTT.